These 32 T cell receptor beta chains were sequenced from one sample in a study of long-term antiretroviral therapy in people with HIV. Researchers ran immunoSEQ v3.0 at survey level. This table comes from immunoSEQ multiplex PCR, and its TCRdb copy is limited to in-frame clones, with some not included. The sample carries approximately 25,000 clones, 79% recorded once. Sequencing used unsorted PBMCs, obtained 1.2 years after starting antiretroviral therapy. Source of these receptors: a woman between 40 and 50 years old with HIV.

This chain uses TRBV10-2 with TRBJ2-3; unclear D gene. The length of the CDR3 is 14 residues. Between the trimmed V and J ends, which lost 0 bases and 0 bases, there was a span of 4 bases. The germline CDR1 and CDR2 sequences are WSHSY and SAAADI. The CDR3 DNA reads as TGCGCCAGCAGTGAGTCTCCTAGCACAGATACGCAGTATTTT. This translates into CASSESPSTDTQYF.

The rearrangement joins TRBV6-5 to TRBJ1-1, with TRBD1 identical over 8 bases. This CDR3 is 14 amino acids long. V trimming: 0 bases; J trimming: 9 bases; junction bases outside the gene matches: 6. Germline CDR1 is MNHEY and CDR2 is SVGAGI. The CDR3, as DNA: TGTGCCAGCAGTTACTCGACGCAGGGGGCGAAAGCTTTCTTT. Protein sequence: CASSYSTQGAKAFF.

CDR3 coding DNA: TGTGCCAGCAGTCCTTGGACAGTAGAGACCCAGTACTTC. Its translation is CASSPWTVETQYF. The V and J genes are TRBV6-1 and TRBJ2-5, with D possibly TRBD1 on 6 matching bases. The CDR3 consists of 13 residues. Germline V lookup: CDR1 MNHNS, CDR2 SASEGT. Trimming took off 5 bases at V and 4 bases at J, with 11 bases between the two ends.

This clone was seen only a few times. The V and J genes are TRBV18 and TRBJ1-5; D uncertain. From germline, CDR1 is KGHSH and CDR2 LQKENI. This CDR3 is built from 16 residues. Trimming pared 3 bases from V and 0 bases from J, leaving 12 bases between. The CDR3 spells CASSPPSTSSNQPQHF. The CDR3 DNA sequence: TGTGCCAGCTCACCGCCCTCGACGAGTAGCAATCAGCCCCAGCATTTT.

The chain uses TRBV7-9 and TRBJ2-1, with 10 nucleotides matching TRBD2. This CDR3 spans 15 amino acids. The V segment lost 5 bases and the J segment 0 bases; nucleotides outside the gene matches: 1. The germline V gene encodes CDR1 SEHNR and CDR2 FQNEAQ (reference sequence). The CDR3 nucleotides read TGTGCCAGCAGCCCTAGCGGGAGCTCCTACAATGAGCAGTTCTTC. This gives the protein CASSPSGSSYNEQFF.

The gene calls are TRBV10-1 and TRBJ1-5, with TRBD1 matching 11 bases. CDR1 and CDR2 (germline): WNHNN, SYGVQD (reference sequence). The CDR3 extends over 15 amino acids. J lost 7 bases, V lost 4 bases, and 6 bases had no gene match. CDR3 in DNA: TGCGCCAGCAGTGCCGGACAGGGGGCCGGGCAGCCCCAGCATTTT. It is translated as CASSAGQGAGQPQHF.

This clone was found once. CDR3 protein: CAINTGTGAYGYTF. The CDR3 nucleotides read TGTGCCATCAACACCGGGACAGGGGCCTATGGCTACACCTTC. The genes are TRBV10-3 and TRBJ1-2, with TRBD1 matching 10 bases. The CDR3 is 14 amino acids. CDR1 and CDR2 from the germline V gene are ENHRY and SYGVKD. Losses at the gene ends were 7 bases for V and 4 bases for J; bases not matched to a gene: 6.

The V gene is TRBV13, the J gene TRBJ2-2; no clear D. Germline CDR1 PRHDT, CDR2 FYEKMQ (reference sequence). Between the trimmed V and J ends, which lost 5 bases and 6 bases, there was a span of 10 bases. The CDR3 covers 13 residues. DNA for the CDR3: TGTGCCAGCAGCCCTTTTTGGGCCGGGGAGCTGTTTTTT. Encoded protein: CASSPFWAGELFF.

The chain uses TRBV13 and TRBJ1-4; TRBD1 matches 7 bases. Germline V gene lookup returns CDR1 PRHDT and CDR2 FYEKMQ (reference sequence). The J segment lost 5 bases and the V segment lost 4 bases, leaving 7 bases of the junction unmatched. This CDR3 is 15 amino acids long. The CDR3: CASSSWDSLNEKLFF. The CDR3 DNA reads TGTGCCAGCAGCTCCTGGGACAGCTTAAATGAAAAACTGTTTTTT.

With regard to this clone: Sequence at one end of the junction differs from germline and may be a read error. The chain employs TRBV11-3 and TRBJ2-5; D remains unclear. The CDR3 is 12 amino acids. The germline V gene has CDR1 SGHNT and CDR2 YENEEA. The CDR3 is CASSLDQETQYF. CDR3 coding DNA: TGTGCCAGCAGCCTAGACCAAGAGACCCAGTACTTC.

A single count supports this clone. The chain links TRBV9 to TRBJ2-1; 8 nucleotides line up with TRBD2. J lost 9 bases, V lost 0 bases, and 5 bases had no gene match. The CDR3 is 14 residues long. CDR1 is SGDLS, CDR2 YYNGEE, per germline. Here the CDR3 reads CASSVGGGRGEQFF. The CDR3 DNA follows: TGTGCCAGCAGCGTAGGCGGGGGGAGGGGTGAGCAGTTCTTC.

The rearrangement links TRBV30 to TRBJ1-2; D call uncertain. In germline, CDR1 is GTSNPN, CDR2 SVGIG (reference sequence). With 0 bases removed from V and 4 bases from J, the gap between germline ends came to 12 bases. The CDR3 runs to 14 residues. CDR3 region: CAWSVASPVYGYTF. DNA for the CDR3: TGTGCCTGGAGTGTGGCATCTCCCGTCTATGGCTACACCTTC.

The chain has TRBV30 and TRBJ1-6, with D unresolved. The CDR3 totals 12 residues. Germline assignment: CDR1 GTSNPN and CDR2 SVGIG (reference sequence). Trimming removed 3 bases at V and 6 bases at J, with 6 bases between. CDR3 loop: CAWSTTNSPLHF. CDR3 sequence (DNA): TGTGCCTGGAGCACAACTAATTCACCCCTCCACTTT.

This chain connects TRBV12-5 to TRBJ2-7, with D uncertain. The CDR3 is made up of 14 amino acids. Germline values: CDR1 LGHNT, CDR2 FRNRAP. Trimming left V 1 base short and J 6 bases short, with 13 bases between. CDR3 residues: CASGLGTIGSEQYF. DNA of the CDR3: TGTGCTAGTGGTTTGGGCACCATCGGCTCCGAGCAGTACTTC.

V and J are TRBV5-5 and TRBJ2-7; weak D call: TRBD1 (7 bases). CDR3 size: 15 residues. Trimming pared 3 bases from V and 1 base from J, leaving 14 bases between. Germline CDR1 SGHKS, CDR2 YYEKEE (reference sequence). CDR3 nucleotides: TGTGCCAGCAGCTGGAGGGGACAGCCTTCCTACGAGCAGTACTTC. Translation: CASSWRGQPSYEQYF.

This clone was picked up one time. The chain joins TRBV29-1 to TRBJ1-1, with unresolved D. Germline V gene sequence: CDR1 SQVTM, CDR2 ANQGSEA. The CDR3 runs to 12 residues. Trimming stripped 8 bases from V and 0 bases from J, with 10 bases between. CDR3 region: CSSTRMNTEAFF. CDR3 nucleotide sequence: TGCAGCTCTACCAGGATGAACACTGAAGCTTTCTTT.

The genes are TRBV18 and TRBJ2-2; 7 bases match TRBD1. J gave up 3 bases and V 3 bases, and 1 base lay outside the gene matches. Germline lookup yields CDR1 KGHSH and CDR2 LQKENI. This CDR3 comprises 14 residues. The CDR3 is CASSPGTDTGELFF. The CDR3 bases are TGTGCCAGCTCACCGGGGACAGACACCGGGGAGCTGTTTTTT.

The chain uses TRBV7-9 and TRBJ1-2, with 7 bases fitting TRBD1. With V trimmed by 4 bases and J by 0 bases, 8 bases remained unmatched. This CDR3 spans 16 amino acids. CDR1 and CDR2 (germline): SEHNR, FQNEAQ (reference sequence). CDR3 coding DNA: TGTGCCAGCAGCTCGACAGGGACGAGAGCTAACTATGGCTACACCTTC. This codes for CASSSTGTRANYGYTF.

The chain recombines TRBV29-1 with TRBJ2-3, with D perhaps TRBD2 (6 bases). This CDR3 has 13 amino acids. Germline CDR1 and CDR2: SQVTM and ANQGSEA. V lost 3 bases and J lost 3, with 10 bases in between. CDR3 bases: TGCAGCGTTGAGCGGGATGGGACAGATACGCAGTATTTT. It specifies CSVERDGTDTQYF.

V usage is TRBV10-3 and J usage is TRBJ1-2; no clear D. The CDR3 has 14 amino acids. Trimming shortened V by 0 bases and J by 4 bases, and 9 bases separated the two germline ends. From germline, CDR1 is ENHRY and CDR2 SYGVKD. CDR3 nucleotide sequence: TGTGCCATCAGTGAGTCTAGGGTCAGCTATGGCTACACCTTC. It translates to CAISESRVSYGYTF.

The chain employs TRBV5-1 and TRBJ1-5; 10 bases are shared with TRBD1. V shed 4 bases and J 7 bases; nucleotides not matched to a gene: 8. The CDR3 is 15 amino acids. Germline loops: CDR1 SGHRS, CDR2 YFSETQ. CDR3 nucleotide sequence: TGCGCCAGCAGCCCCGGGACAGGGGTTGGCCAGCCCCAGCATTTT. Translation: CASSPGTGVGQPQHF.

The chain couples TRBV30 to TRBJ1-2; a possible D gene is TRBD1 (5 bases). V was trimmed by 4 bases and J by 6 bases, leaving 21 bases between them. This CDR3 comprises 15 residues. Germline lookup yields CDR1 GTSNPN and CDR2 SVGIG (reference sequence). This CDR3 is CAWNSFRGRDHGYTF. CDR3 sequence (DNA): TGTGCCTGGAATAGTTTTCGGGGCAGGGACCATGGCTACACCTTC.

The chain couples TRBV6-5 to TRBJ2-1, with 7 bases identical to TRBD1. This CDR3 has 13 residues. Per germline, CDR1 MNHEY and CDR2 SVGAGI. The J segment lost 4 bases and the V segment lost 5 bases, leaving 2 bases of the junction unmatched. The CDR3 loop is CASSRTGYNEQFF. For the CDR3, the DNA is TGTGCCAGCAGTAGGACAGGATACAATGAGCAGTTCTTC.

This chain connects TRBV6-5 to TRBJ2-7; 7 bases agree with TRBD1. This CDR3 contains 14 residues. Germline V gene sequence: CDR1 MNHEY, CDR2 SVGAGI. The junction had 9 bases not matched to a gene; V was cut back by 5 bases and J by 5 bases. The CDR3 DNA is TGTGCCAGCAGTACAACACAGGGGATCAACGAGCAGTACTTC. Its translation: CASSTTQGINEQYF.

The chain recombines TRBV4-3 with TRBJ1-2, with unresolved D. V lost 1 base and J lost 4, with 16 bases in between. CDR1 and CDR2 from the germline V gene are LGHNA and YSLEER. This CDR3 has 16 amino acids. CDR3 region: CASSQGISTAFYGYTF. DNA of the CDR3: TGCGCCAGCAGCCAAGGGATTTCGACGGCTTTCTATGGCTACACCTTC.

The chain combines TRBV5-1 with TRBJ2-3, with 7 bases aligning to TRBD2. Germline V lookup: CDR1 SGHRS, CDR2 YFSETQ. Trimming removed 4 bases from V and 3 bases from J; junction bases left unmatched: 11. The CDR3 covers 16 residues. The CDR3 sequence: CASSLSPGGGTDTQYF. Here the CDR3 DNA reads TGCGCCAGCAGCCTCTCCCCGGGAGGCGGTACAGATACGCAGTATTTT.

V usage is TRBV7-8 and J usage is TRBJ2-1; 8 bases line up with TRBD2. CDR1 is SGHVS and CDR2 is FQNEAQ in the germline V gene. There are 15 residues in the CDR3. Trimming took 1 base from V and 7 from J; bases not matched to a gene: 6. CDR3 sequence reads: CASSLGLATGNEQFF. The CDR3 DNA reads TGTGCCAGCAGCTTAGGACTAGCGACGGGGAATGAGCAGTTCTTC.

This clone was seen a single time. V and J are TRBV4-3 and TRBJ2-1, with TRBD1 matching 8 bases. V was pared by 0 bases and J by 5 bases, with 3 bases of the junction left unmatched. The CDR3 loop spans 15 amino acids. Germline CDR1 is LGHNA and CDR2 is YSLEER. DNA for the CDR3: TGCGCCAGCAGCCAAGATCAGGGGGCCGACAATGAGCAGTTCTTC. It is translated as CASSQDQGADNEQFF.

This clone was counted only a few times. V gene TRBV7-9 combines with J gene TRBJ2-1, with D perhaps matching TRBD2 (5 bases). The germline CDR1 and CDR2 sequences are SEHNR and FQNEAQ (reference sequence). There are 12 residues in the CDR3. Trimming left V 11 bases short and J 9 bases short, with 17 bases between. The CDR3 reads CACVRGEGEQFF. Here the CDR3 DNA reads TGTGCCTGCGTACGGGGTGAGGGTGAGCAGTTCTTC.

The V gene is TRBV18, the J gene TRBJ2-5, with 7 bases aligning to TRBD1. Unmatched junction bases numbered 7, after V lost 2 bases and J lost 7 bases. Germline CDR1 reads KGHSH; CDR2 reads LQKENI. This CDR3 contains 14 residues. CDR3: CASSPETGPATQYF. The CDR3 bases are TGTGCCAGCTCACCAGAGACAGGGCCCGCGACCCAGTACTTC.

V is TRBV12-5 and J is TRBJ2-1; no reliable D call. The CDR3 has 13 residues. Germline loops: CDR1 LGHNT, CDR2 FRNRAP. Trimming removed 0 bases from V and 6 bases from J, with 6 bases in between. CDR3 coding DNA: TGTGCTAGTGGTTTGGTTTCGGGCAATGAGCAGTTCTTC. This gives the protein CASGLVSGNEQFF.

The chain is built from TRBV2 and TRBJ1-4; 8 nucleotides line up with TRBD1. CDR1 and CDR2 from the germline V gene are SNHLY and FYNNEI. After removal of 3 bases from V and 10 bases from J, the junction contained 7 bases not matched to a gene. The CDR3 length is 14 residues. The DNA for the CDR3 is TGTGCCAGCAGTGACAGGACAGGGATAGTAAAACTGTTTTTT. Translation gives CASSDRTGIVKLFF. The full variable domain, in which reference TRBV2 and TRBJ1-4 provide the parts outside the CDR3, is EPEVTQTPSHQVTQMGQEVILRCVPISNHLYFYWYRQILGQKVEFLVSFYNNEISEKSEIFDDQFSVERPDGSNFTLKIRSTKLEDSAMYFCASSDRTGIVKLFFGSGTQLSVL.